The clone carrying this TCR beta chain came up once. This specimen belongs to a study of type 1 regulatory T cells. Background on the study: An in vitro protocol generated T-allo10, a Tr1-enriched, alloantigen-specific CD4 T cell product.

V gave up 4 bases and J gave up 0 bases, with 10 bases separating them. This CDR3 spans 16 amino acids. CDR1 and CDR2 (germline): SGHTA, FQGTGA. TCRdb analysed the reads with MiXCR anew, one entry per CDR3 protein. This table holds some 89,000 distinct CDR3 sequences, roughly 28% found once. The receptor's source is a human donor in good health. The chain uses TRBV7-3 and TRBJ2-6; possible D gene TRBD1, 6 bases. Material: CD4+ T cells, either the whole sample or a sorted fraction (not recorded which). CDR3 protein: CASSSTGVSGANVLTF. In DNA form, the CDR3 reads TGTGCCAGCAGCTCGACAGGTGTCTCTGGGGCCAACGTCCTGACTTTC.